The next 10 T cell receptor beta chains were all read from a single sample in a study of blood T cell repertoires in COVID-19 (dated by TCRdb to 2020 to 2021). Libraries were built with the immunoSEQ multiplex PCR assay. As stored in TCRdb, this immuneACCESS dataset retains in-frame rearrangements with V and J assigned. A fraction of the clones does not appear; measured against another copy, unresolved V genes explain less than half of the discrepancy, and the remainder lacks a known reason. This sample holds about 170,000 clones; around 87% were observed only once. The top ten clonotypes cover roughly 7% of the sample. The source material was peripheral blood. These receptor sequences come from a woman of 80 years or more in a cohort sampled during active or convalescent COVID-19.

The rearrangement uses TRBV18 and TRBJ1-2; D unresolved. CDR1 and CDR2 (germline): KGHSH, LQKENI. The CDR3 sequence is 14 residues long. Between the trimmed V and J ends, which lost 1 base and 4 bases, there was a span of 10 bases. The CDR3 loop is CASSPLTGSYGYTF. In nucleotides, the CDR3 is TGTGCCAGCTCACCACTTACGGGGAGCTATGGCTACACCTTC.

This clone was observed a few times. The rearrangement uses TRBV4-1 and TRBJ1-4, with D hard to call. Per germline, CDR1 MGHRA and CDR2 YSYEKL. This CDR3 is built from 13 residues. V dropped 4 bases and J dropped 5 bases, with 8 bases sitting between them. CDR3 residues: CASSLLKNEKLFF. CDR3 in DNA: TGCGCCAGCAGCCTTTTAAAAAATGAAAAACTGTTTTTT.

This clone was picked up a small number of times. V and J are TRBV3-1 (or the pseudogene TRBV3-2) and TRBJ1-1, with 7 nucleotides matching TRBD1. The CDR3 totals 17 residues. Germline CDR1 and CDR2: LGHDT and YNNKEL (reference sequence). V lost 1 base, J lost 4 bases, and 12 bases stayed unmatched. CDR3 sequence reads: CASSQASSGGIGTEAFF. CDR3 nucleotide sequence: TGTGCCAGCAGCCAAGCTTCTTCAGGGGGGATTGGCACTGAAGCTTTCTTT.

This clone was observed a single time. This chain joins TRBV28 and TRBJ2-5; D is possibly TRBD1 (5 bases). This CDR3 region has 16 residues. V dropped 6 bases and J dropped 0 bases, with 17 bases sitting between them. Germline V CDR1 and CDR2: MDHEN, SYDVKM. The CDR3 DNA reads TGTGCCAGCAGCCCCCCAGGGTCTAGGTACCAAGAGACCCAGTACTTC. As protein: CASSPPGSRYQETQYF.

This chain links TRBV3-1 (or the pseudogene TRBV3-2) with TRBJ2-7; no clear D. Per the germline V gene, CDR1 is LGHDT and CDR2 is YNNKEL (reference sequence). Trimming shortened V by 5 bases and J by 7 bases, and 12 bases separated the two germline ends. The CDR3 loop spans 12 amino acids. The CDR3 nucleotides are TGTGCCAGCAGCGCGCCCCCTAGGGAGCAGTACTTC. It encodes CASSAPPREQYF.

The V call is TRBV11-3, the J call TRBJ2-3, with 9 bases fitting TRBD2. This CDR3 comprises 15 residues. The junction had 4 bases not matched to a gene; V was cut back by 4 bases and J by 2 bases. Germline V gene sequence: CDR1 SGHNT, CDR2 YENEEA. DNA for the CDR3: TGTGCCAGCAGCTCCGGACTAGCGAACACAGATACGCAGTATTTT. Translation: CASSSGLANTDTQYF.

The rearrangement links TRBV28 to TRBJ2-7; TRBD1 matches at 10 bases. V was pared by 7 bases and J by 3 bases, with 9 bases of the junction left unmatched. Germline values: CDR1 MDHEN, CDR2 SYDVKM. The CDR3 is made up of 15 amino acids. This CDR3 reads CASTPSGTGDYEQYF. CDR3 in DNA: TGTGCCAGCACTCCCTCCGGGACAGGGGACTACGAGCAGTACTTC.

The V call is TRBV28, the J call TRBJ1-5; possible D gene TRBD1, 6 bases. V was trimmed by 5 bases and J by 5 bases, leaving 16 bases between them. The CDR3 is 15 residues long. Germline V gives CDR1 MDHEN, CDR2 SYDVKM. The DNA for the CDR3 is TGTGCCAGCAGTCTCGGGGGGGCGCGGGATCAGCCCCAGCATTTT. Its protein product is CASSLGGARDQPQHF.

This clone has just a few counts. The chain links TRBV6-5 to TRBJ1-1, with D possibly matching TRBD1 (5 bases). Trimming removed 11 bases from V and 3 bases from J, with 13 bases in between. There are 12 residues in the CDR3. Germline-derived CDR1 and CDR2 are MNHEY and SVGAGI. The CDR3 DNA is TGTGCCGCCAAGACAGTCGACACTGAAGCTTTCTTT. As protein: CAAKTVDTEAFF.

The rearrangement links TRBV5-1 to TRBJ1-5, with unresolved D. This CDR3 contains 15 residues. Trimming took off 4 bases at V and 5 bases at J, with 16 bases between the two ends. The germline CDR1 and CDR2 sequences are SGHRS and YFSETQ. CDR3 protein: CASSLGATSDQPQHF. DNA of the CDR3: TGCGCCAGCAGCCTTGGTGCGACTTCAGATCAGCCCCAGCATTTT.